This T cell receptor beta chain comes out of a study of beta chain features in type 1 diabetes. Study-wide results and caveats: The question of HLA type influencing TCRB rearrangement was one that remained unresolved here. PCR might favor shorter templates, but any such skew would affect patients and controls equally.

The whole isolated RNA underwent reverse transcription, so sequencing captured expressed TCRB transcripts. The method was immunoSEQ multiplex PCR; TCRdb's version includes in-frame clones alone and lacks a portion of them. Among some 99,000 clones listed, about two fifths were seen once. With respect to this clone: The antigen remains unidentified.

Specimen: stem cell memory CD4+ T cells from blood. This TCR came from a woman between 18 and 29 years old in good health.

The CDR3 DNA reads TGTGCCAGCAGCTTCACGGGAGGAGGAGAGACCCAGTACTTC. It translates to CASSFTGGGETQYF. The chain combines TRBV5-4 with TRBJ2-5, with TRBD2 identical over 7 bases. The germline CDR1 and CDR2 sequences are SGHNT and YYREEE (reference sequence). V shed 2 bases and J 4 bases; nucleotides not matched to a gene: 5. This CDR3 comprises 14 residues.